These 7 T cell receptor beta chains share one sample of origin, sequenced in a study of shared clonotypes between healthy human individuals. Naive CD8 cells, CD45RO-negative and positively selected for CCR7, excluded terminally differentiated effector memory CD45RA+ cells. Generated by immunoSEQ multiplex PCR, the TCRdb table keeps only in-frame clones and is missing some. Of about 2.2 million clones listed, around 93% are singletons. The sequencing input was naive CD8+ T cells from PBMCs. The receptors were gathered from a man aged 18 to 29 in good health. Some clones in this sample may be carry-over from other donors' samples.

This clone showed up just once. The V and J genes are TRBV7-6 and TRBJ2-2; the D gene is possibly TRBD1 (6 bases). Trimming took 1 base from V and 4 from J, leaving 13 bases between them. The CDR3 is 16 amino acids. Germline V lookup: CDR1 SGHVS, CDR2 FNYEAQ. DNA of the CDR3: TGTGCCAGCAGCTTAGGCCCAGGGGTTTCCACCGGGGAGCTGTTTTTT. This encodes CASSLGPGVSTGELFF.

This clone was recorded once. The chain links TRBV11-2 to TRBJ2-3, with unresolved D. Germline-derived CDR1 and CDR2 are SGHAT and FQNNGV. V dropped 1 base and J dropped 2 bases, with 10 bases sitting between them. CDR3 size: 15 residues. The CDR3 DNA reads TGTGCCAGCAGCTTAGGTCTGACAATCACAGATACGCAGTATTTT. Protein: CASSLGLTITDTQYF.

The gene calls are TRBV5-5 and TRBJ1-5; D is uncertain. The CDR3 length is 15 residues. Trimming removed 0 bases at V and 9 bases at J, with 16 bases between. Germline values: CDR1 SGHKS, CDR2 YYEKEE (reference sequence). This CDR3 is CASSLGSYRLGPQHF. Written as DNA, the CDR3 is TGTGCCAGCAGCTTGGGCTCTTACCGCCTAGGGCCCCAGCATTTT. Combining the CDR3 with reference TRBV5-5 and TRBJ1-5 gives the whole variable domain DAGVTQSPTHLIKTRGQQVTLRCSPISGHKSVSWYQQVLGQGPQFIFQYYEKEERGRGNFPDRFSARQFPNYSSELNVNALLLGDSALYLCASSLGSYRLGPQHFGDGTRLSIL.

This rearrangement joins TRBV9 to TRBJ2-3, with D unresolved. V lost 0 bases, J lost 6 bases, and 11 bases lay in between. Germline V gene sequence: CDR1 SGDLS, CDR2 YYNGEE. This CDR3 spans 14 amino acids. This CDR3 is CASSVESGWDTQYF. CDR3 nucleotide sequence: TGTGCCAGCAGCGTAGAGTCCGGGTGGGATACGCAGTATTTT.

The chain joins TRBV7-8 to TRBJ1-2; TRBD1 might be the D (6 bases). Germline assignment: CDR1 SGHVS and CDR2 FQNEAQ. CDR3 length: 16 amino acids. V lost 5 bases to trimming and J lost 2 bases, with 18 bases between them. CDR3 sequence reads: CASSTKTRGKNYGYTF. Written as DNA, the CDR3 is TGTGCCAGCAGCACCAAAACCAGGGGAAAAAACTATGGCTACACCTTC. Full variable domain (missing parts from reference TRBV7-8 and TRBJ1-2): GAGVSQSPRYKVAKRGQDVALRCDPISGHVSLFWYQQALGQGPEFLTYFQNEAQLDKSGLPSDRFFAERPEGSVSTLKIQRTQQEDSAVYLCASSTKTRGKNYGYTFGSGTRLTVV.

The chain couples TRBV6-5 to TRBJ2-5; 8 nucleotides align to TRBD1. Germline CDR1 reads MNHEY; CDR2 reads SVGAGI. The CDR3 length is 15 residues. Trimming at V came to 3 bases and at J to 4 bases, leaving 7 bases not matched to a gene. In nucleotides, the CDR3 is TGTGCCAGCAGTTATCAGGGGGCGGCGGGAGAGACCCAGTACTTC. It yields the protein CASSYQGAAGETQYF.

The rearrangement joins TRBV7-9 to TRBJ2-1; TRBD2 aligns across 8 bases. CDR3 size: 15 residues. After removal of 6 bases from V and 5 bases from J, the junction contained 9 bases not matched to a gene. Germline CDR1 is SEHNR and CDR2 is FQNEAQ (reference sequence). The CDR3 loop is CASSRREGLDNEQFF. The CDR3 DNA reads TGTGCCAGCAGTCGACGGGAGGGCCTCGACAATGAGCAGTTCTTC.